These T cell receptor beta chains were read from a single sample in a study of vaccination effects on CD4 cells after COVID-19. These receptors lack a known antigen. Some clones are missing from TCRdb's copy, which holds only in-frame ones; the method was immunoSEQ multiplex PCR. The data show approximately 29,000 clones, with less than 85% seen just once and 10% to 13% held by the top ten. Sequences were derived from CD4+ T cells from PBMCs cultured with HCoV-NL63 spike peptides, sampled after COVID-19 vaccination. The source is a human donor who received a COVID-19 vaccine. The CDR3 runs from the conserved cysteine through the conserved F or W. The order of the fields is clone size, V gene, D gene, J gene, CDR3 DNA, CDR3 protein. The D gene is left open where the match is weak. Size tells how often a clone was seen (once, few, many) or the class of an expanded clone, and some rows leave it out.

abundance: .; v_gene: TRBV3-1/TRBV3-2; d_gene: .; j_gene: TRBJ1-1; CDR3nt: TGTGCCAGCAGCCAGGGTCTAGGGGGGACTGAAGCTTTCTTT; CDR3aa: CASSQGLGGTEAFF
abundance: few; v_gene: TRBV3-1/TRBV3-2; d_gene: .; j_gene: TRBJ2-7; CDR3nt: TGTGCCAGCAGCCAAGCTCCGGGGGAGATCTACGAGCAGTACTTC; CDR3aa: CASSQAPGEIYEQYF
abundance: .; v_gene: TRBV29-1; d_gene: .; j_gene: TRBJ2-5; CDR3nt: TGCAGCGTTGAAAGTTTACAGGTCGAGACCCAGTACTTC; CDR3aa: CSVESLQVETQYF
abundance: .; v_gene: TRBV6-6; d_gene: .; j_gene: TRBJ1-2; CDR3nt: TGTGCCAGCAGTTACGGCAACGCAGTCTATGGCTACACCTTC; CDR3aa: CASSYGNAVYGYTF
abundance: .; v_gene: TRBV21-1; d_gene: .; j_gene: TRBJ2-5; CDR3nt: TGTGCCAGCAGCAAACAGCACCGGGTACTTATGGGGGAGACCCAGTACTTC; CDR3aa: CASSKQHRVLMGETQYF
abundance: .; v_gene: TRBV7-2; d_gene: .; j_gene: TRBJ2-1; CDR3nt: TGTGCCAGCAGCGAACCCGGGGCGAAGGGCAATGAGCAGTTCTTC; CDR3aa: CASSEPGAKGNEQFF
abundance: .; v_gene: TRBV6-2/TRBV6-3; d_gene: .; j_gene: TRBJ1-1; CDR3nt: TGTGCCAGCAGTTTTACACTCATGAACACTGAAGCTTTCTTT; CDR3aa: CASSFTLMNTEAFF
abundance: few; v_gene: TRBV19; d_gene: .; j_gene: TRBJ1-5; CDR3nt: TGTGCCAGTAGTTACGACAGGCTCGGTGGGCCCCAGCATTTT; CDR3aa: CASSYDRLGGPQHF
abundance: .; v_gene: TRBV18; d_gene: TRBD1; j_gene: TRBJ1-1; CDR3nt: TGTGCCAGCTCAGGACAGGGGCAGGAGACTGAAGCTTTCTTT; CDR3aa: CASSGQGQETEAFF
abundance: .; v_gene: TRBV4-1; d_gene: .; j_gene: TRBJ2-2; CDR3nt: TGCGCCAGCAGCCAAGCCCGCCTAACCGGGGAGCTGTTTTTT; CDR3aa: CASSQARLTGELFF
abundance: .; v_gene: TRBV6-1; d_gene: .; j_gene: TRBJ1-2; CDR3nt: TGTGCCAGCAGTGAAAACAGGGATGGTCGGTATGGCTACACCTTC; CDR3aa: CASSENRDGRYGYTF
abundance: .; v_gene: TRBV19; d_gene: TRBD1; j_gene: TRBJ2-5; CDR3nt: TGTGCCAGTTCTCCGGGACAGGTCCAAGAGACCCAGTACTTC; CDR3aa: CASSPGQVQETQYF
abundance: .; v_gene: TRBV6-5; d_gene: .; j_gene: TRBJ2-2; CDR3nt: TGTGCCAGCAGTTACCTCCAGGGCGGGGAGCTGTTTTTT; CDR3aa: CASSYLQGGELFF
abundance: .; v_gene: TRBV2; d_gene: .; j_gene: TRBJ2-7; CDR3nt: TGTGCCAGCTCCCCATGGGGAGCGGGCGAGCAGTACTTC; CDR3aa: CASSPWGAGEQYF
abundance: .; v_gene: TRBV5-5; d_gene: TRBD1; j_gene: TRBJ2-1; CDR3nt: TGTGCCAGCAGCTTTTCCGGGACAGGGAGGAATGAGCAGTTCTTC; CDR3aa: CASSFSGTGRNEQFF
abundance: .; v_gene: TRBV19; d_gene: .; j_gene: TRBJ2-3; CDR3nt: TGTGCCAGTAGTATGAGTTGGCAACCAGGCACAGATACGCAGTATTTT; CDR3aa: CASSMSWQPGTDTQYF
abundance: .; v_gene: TRBV12-3/TRBV12-4; d_gene: .; j_gene: TRBJ1-2; CDR3nt: TGTGCCAGCAGTTCTCCTAACTATGGCTACACCTTC; CDR3aa: CASSSPNYGYTF
abundance: .; v_gene: TRBV6-5; d_gene: TRBD2; j_gene: TRBJ2-7; CDR3nt: TGTGCCAGCAGTTCACGGACTAGCGGAGTCGAGCAGTACTTC; CDR3aa: CASSSRTSGVEQYF
abundance: .; v_gene: TRBV5-1; d_gene: TRBD2; j_gene: TRBJ2-7; CDR3nt: TGCGCCAGCAGCCTGGTGGGGGGGTCTCTTCCCTACGAGCAGTACTTC; CDR3aa: CASSLVGGSLPYEQYF
abundance: .; v_gene: TRBV27; d_gene: TRBD1; j_gene: TRBJ2-5; CDR3nt: TGTGCCAGCAGAAGGACAGGGTTTGGTGTAGAGACCCAGTACTTC; CDR3aa: CASRRTGFGVETQYF
abundance: few; v_gene: TRBV11-2; d_gene: TRBD1; j_gene: TRBJ2-7; CDR3nt: TGTGCCAGCAGCCAAATACTCAGACAGGGCTACGAGCAGTACTTC; CDR3aa: CASSQILRQGYEQYF
abundance: few; v_gene: TRBV6-5; d_gene: TRBD1; j_gene: TRBJ1-1; CDR3nt: TGTGCCAGCAGTACTGGGACAGAGAACACTGAAGCTTTCTTT; CDR3aa: CASSTGTENTEAFF
abundance: once; v_gene: TRBV6-5; d_gene: .; j_gene: TRBJ2-7; CDR3nt: TGTGCCAGCAGAAGACAGGCAACCTACGAGCAGTACTTC; CDR3aa: CASRRQATYEQYF
abundance: .; v_gene: TRBV7-9; d_gene: .; j_gene: TRBJ1-5; CDR3nt: TGTGCCAGCAGCCCAACCGGTGACCAGCCCCAGCATTTT; CDR3aa: CASSPTGDQPQHF
abundance: .; v_gene: TRBV6-6; d_gene: TRBD2; j_gene: TRBJ2-5; CDR3nt: TGTGCCAGCAGTTTTAGCGGGGGGGCGGAGACCCAGTACTTC; CDR3aa: CASSFSGGAETQYF
abundance: .; v_gene: TRBV5-6; d_gene: .; j_gene: TRBJ1-1; CDR3nt: TGTGCCAGCAGCTTGGGCAGGGGTCGGACTGAAGCTTTCTTT; CDR3aa: CASSLGRGRTEAFF
abundance: .; v_gene: TRBV27; d_gene: TRBD1; j_gene: TRBJ1-4; CDR3nt: TGTGCCAGCAGGCTACAGGGGGCCAATGAAAAACTGTTTTTT; CDR3aa: CASRLQGANEKLFF
abundance: .; v_gene: TRBV29-1; d_gene: TRBD1; j_gene: TRBJ2-7; CDR3nt: TGCAGCGTTGGTAGGCCAGGGGGCACGAACGAGCAGTACTTC; CDR3aa: CSVGRPGGTNEQYF
abundance: .; v_gene: TRBV5-6; d_gene: .; j_gene: TRBJ2-5; CDR3nt: TGTGCCAGCAGCTTACCGCAGGGGTACCAAGAGACCCAGTACTTC; CDR3aa: CASSLPQGYQETQYF
abundance: .; v_gene: TRBV5-6; d_gene: .; j_gene: TRBJ2-3; CDR3nt: TGTGCCAGCACCGTCGCTAGTAATACGCAGTATTTT; CDR3aa: CASTVASNTQYF
abundance: few; v_gene: TRBV19; d_gene: TRBD1; j_gene: TRBJ2-6; CDR3nt: TGTGCCAGTAGTACGTACAGGGGGACTGGGGCCAACGTCCTGACTTTC; CDR3aa: CASSTYRGTGANVLTF
abundance: once; v_gene: TRBV7-2; d_gene: TRBD2; j_gene: TRBJ2-3; CDR3nt: TGTGCCAGCAGCTTGGGACTAGCGGAGGTAGATACGCAGTATTTT; CDR3aa: CASSLGLAEVDTQYF
abundance: few; v_gene: TRBV27; d_gene: .; j_gene: TRBJ2-3; CDR3nt: TGTGCCAGCAGTTCGCGATCTCTAGTAGGCACAGATACGCAGTATTTT; CDR3aa: CASSSRSLVGTDTQYF
abundance: .; v_gene: TRBV9; d_gene: TRBD2; j_gene: TRBJ2-3; CDR3nt: TGTGCCAGCAGCGTAGTCCTGGTAGCGGGGAAAGCAGATACGCAGTATTTT; CDR3aa: CASSVVLVAGKADTQYF
abundance: once; v_gene: TRBV5-1; d_gene: .; j_gene: TRBJ2-7; CDR3nt: TGCGCCAGCAGCTTGGAGGCTAGGAGGCTCCACGAGCAGTACTTC; CDR3aa: CASSLEARRLHEQYF
abundance: .; v_gene: TRBV6-5; d_gene: .; j_gene: TRBJ2-7; CDR3nt: TGTGCCAGCAGTTACACGGGAGCCTCGGAGCAGTACTTC; CDR3aa: CASSYTGASEQYF
abundance: medium-sized; v_gene: TRBV5-1; d_gene: TRBD1; j_gene: TRBJ2-7; CDR3nt: TGCGCCAGCAGCTTGGCTCGGACAGGAAGCTCCTACGAGCAGTACTTC; CDR3aa: CASSLARTGSSYEQYF
abundance: few; v_gene: TRBV3-1/TRBV3-2; d_gene: TRBD2; j_gene: TRBJ2-2; CDR3nt: TGTGCCAGCAGCCAGAGACTAGCAGGGACCGGGGAGCTGTTTTTT; CDR3aa: CASSQRLAGTGELFF
abundance: .; v_gene: TRBV25-1; d_gene: TRBD1; j_gene: TRBJ1-1; CDR3nt: TGTGCCAGCAGTGAGTCCATTGGGACAGGGGACACTGAAGCTTTCTTT; CDR3aa: CASSESIGTGDTEAFF
abundance: .; v_gene: TRBV12-5; d_gene: .; j_gene: TRBJ1-1; CDR3nt: TGTGCTAGTGGTTCATACCGGGACCTCGATGAAAACACTGAAGCTTTCTTT; CDR3aa: CASGSYRDLDENTEAFF
abundance: .; v_gene: TRBV21-1; d_gene: .; j_gene: TRBJ2-5; CDR3nt: TGTGCCAGCAGCAAGGGGGAAGGAGAGACCCAGTACTTC; CDR3aa: CASSKGEGETQYF
abundance: .; v_gene: TRBV19; d_gene: TRBD1; j_gene: TRBJ2-7; CDR3nt: TGTGCCAGTAGGGACAGGGGGTACGAGCAGTACTTC; CDR3aa: CASRDRGYEQYF
abundance: .; v_gene: TRBV13; d_gene: .; j_gene: TRBJ2-6; CDR3nt: TGTGCCAGCAGATCTTTTGCCTCTGGGGCCAACGTCCTGACTTTC; CDR3aa: CASRSFASGANVLTF
abundance: .; v_gene: TRBV7-9; d_gene: .; j_gene: TRBJ1-5; CDR3nt: TGTGCCAGCAGCTTAGCCCTGGGGGGTGGGAACCAGCCCCAGCATTTT; CDR3aa: CASSLALGGGNQPQHF
abundance: few; v_gene: TRBV19; d_gene: .; j_gene: TRBJ1-2; CDR3nt: TGTGCCAGTAGTTTCTCGGGGAGAGGCTACACCTTC; CDR3aa: CASSFSGRGYTF
abundance: .; v_gene: TRBV5-1; d_gene: .; j_gene: TRBJ1-2; CDR3nt: TGCGCCAGCAGCGAACAGGGAGCATATGGCTACACCTTC; CDR3aa: CASSEQGAYGYTF
abundance: .; v_gene: TRBV7-9; d_gene: .; j_gene: TRBJ2-5; CDR3nt: TGTGCCAGCAGCTTATTTACGGGGGGCACGGAGACCCAGTACTTC; CDR3aa: CASSLFTGGTETQYF
abundance: .; v_gene: TRBV5-4; d_gene: TRBD2; j_gene: TRBJ2-2; CDR3nt: TGTGCCAGCAGCAAAGAGGGACTAGCGGGGGGAAGGAATACCGGGGAGCTGTTTTTT; CDR3aa: CASSKEGLAGGRNTGELFF